What follows are 6 T cell receptor beta chains derived from one specimen sequenced in a study of blood T cells in healthy people across ages (dated by TCRdb to the mid-2010s). Libraries were constructed by 5' RACE. Sequencing was performed on an Illumina HiSeq 2500. The second PCR ran for about 6 to 11 cycles and used a J-beta primer mix along with a sample-barcoded 5' primer. The raw public data were reprocessed by TCRdb itself: fastp quality trimming at Q25, MiXCR clonotype calling, in-frame beta chains only. For every CDR3 protein sequence, its rows merge into one entry that carries the most common genes and DNA. The sample profile shows hundreds of thousands of distinct CDR3 sequences; roughly 60% of them were found once. The ten largest clones take up 25% to 35% of the sample. Sequenced: blood. The receptors come from a man aged 30 to 39 in good health.

The genes are TRBV5-1 and TRBJ2-6; 7 positions agree with TRBD1. The junction had 9 bases not matched to a gene; V was cut back by 0 bases and J by 9 bases. This CDR3 contains 16 residues. The germline V gene encodes CDR1 SGHRS and CDR2 YFSETQ. The CDR3 bases are TGCGCCAGCAGCTTGGCCTGGACAGGCCTCGGCAACGTCCTGACTTTC. This gives the protein CASSLAWTGLGNVLTF. The full variable domain, with the rest looked up from reference TRBV5-1 and TRBJ2-6, is KAGVTQTPRYLIKTRGQQVTLSCSPISGHRSVSWYQQTPGQGLQFLFEYFSETQRNKGNFPGRFSGRQFSNSRSEMNVSTLELGDSALYLCASSLAWTGLGNVLTFGAGSRLTVL.

This chain connects TRBV28 to TRBJ1-1; no definite D call. Germline loops: CDR1 MDHEN, CDR2 SYDVKM. Trimming pared 5 bases from V and 7 bases from J, leaving 17 bases between. This CDR3 contains 14 residues. The CDR3 here is CASSAIDSEGEAFF. CDR3 sequence (DNA): TGTGCCAGCAGTGCCATAGACTCCGAGGGTGAAGCTTTCTTT.

The chain joins TRBV7-9 to TRBJ2-5; maybe TRBD1 (6 bases). The DNA end is a closer match to TRBJ2-7, so the J assignment may be wrong. The CDR3 is 15 amino acids. Germline V gene lookup returns CDR1 SEHNR and CDR2 FQNEAQ (reference sequence). The CDR3 region has the DNA TGTGCCAGCAGCTTAGACCCAGGGGTTATAGACGAGCAGTACTTC. Protein product: CASSLDPGVIDEQYF.

The chain recombines TRBV7-2 with TRBJ2-5; 9 nucleotides agree with TRBD1. The CDR3 length is 14 residues. J lost 4 bases, V lost 5 bases, and 5 bases had no gene match. CDR1 is SGHTA, CDR2 FQGNSA, per germline. The CDR3 DNA reads as TGTGCCAGCAGCAGGGACAGGGAAGGAGAGACCCAGTACTTC. Translating gives CASSRDREGETQYF.

The V and J genes are TRBV4-3 and TRBJ2-3; D remains unclear. Germline V gene lookup returns CDR1 LGHNA and CDR2 YSLEER. With 4 bases removed from V and 2 bases from J, the gap between germline ends came to 10 bases. The CDR3 extends over 14 amino acids. In DNA, the CDR3 is TGCGCCAGCAGCCCTGCGACCCTCACAGATACGCAGTATTTT. Its protein is CASSPATLTDTQYF.

This clonotype was detected only a few times. The rearrangement links TRBV2 to TRBJ2-6; D gene unclear. CDR3 size: 12 residues. Germline lookup yields CDR1 SNHLY and CDR2 FYNNEI. CDR3 residues: CVIRAGANVLTF. CDR3 in DNA: TGTGTTATCCGGGCTGGGGCCAACGTCCTGACTTTC. Full variable domain (outside the CDR3, taken from reference TRBV2 and TRBJ2-6): EPEVTQTPSHQVTQMGQEVILRCVPISNHLYFYWYRQILGQKVEFLVSFYNNEISEKSEIFDDQFSVERPDGSNFTLKIRSTKLEDSAMYFCVIRAGANVLTFGAGSRLTVL.